This T cell receptor (beta chain) stems from a study of T cell responses to AZD1222 COVID-19 vaccine (dated by TCRdb to about 2021). Regarding the study in general: AZD1222 recipients given second doses at about 4 weeks or at about 12 weeks were pooled, since spike-specific TCR depth and breadth were not found to differ between the two schedules. TCR sequencing covered some 240 trial participants: 200 to 220 given two doses of AZD1222 and 26 given two doses of MenACWY control vaccine. Enrollment into the trials was organized by age into subgroups of 18-55, 56-69 and 70-plus years, and those subgroups contained about 150, 27 and 61 TCR-sequenced participants, respectively.

Study-wide findings and limitations: Participants were mostly white British and included more females than males, and it was suggested by the authors that clonal diversity may have been underestimated. The vaccine-associated CD4 TCRs covered the entire spike protein, and the dominant responses fell in regions 160-218 and 743-854. The 56-69-year group was small, and its depth increase did not reach significance, likely because of low power. Only 5 to 7 AZD1222 recipients were SARS-CoV-2 seropositive at baseline, limiting conclusions about previously exposed vaccinees. Nearly half of unique spike-specific TCRs reportedly recognized epitopes outside regions mutated in the B.1.351 and B.1.1.7 variants. Because no day 14 peak-response samples were available, repertoires were characterized only after the peak T cell response. Spike-specific TCR breadth and depth rose significantly after two AZD1222 doses compared with day 0 and with MenACWY recipients.

The label giving this sample's time point can be read as: baseline before first vaccination. Vaccinee samples were obtained from the UK trials COV001 and COV002, which included a single-blind randomized controlled phase 2/3 trial of AZD1222 (ChAdOx1 nCoV-19) in healthy adults. Trial participant PBMC samples were collected at day 0 and day 28 after the second dose for TCRbeta chain sequencing. Reading the germline V gene (reference sequence) gives CDR1 LNHDA and CDR2 SQIVND. CDR3 length: 15 amino acids, cysteine to phenylalanine. Only CDR3 DNA remains: 45 bases, in frame from the first base. Cut back by 0 bases and 7 bases, the V and J ends lie 10 bases apart. The CDR3 regions of human TCRbeta chains were subjected to immunosequencing. From the authors' description of their analysis: Repertoire TCRs were matched against a reference library of SARS-CoV-2-specific TCRs generated with the MIRA antigen-specificity platform. Breadth was defined as the fraction of unique TCRs that were SARS-CoV-2-associated, and depth was defined as the fraction of total T cells that were SARS-CoV-2-associated. Using the MIRA data, each spike-specific TCR was mapped to the spike region that the TCR reacts to and placed in a CD4 or CD8 class. Log10-transformed breadth and depth values were compared by one-way ANOVA with Sidak's multiple comparisons tests. Drawn from immuneACCESS, this table holds only the in-frame rearrangements with V and J called that TCRdb kept. Clones are partly lost; checked studies trace under half to an unresolved V gene and leave the rest unexplained. V, J and clone size derive from that table, while D and trimming were established from the DNA sequence. This sample gives around 140,000 clones in total; about nine tenths of them show up just once. The ten largest clonotypes hold 20% to 25% of the sample.

Worth noting for this clone: Its antigen specificity is not known. No base quality information exists; no much larger clone differs at one position.

The specimen comprised peripheral blood, sampled on day 0 of AZD1222 vaccination. The chain was built from TRBV19 and TRBJ1-6; confidence is insufficient to name the D gene. This TCR came from an adult in good health. The sequenced DNA is TGTGCCAGTAGTATAGAAGCAAGGAGGAATTCACCCCTCCACTTT. It codes for CASSIEARRNSPLHF.